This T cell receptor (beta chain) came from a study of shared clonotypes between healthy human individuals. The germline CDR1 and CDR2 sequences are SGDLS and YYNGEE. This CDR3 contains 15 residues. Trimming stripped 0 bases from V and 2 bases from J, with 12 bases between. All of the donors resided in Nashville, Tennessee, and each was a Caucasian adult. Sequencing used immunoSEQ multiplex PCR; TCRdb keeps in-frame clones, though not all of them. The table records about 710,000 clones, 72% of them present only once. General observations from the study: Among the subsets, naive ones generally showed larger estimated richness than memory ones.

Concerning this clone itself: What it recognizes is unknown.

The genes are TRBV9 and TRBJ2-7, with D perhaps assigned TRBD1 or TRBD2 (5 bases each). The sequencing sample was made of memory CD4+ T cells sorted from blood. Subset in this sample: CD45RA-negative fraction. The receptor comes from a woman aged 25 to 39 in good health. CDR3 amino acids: CASSVATGPTYEQYF. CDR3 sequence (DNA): TGTGCCAGCAGCGTAGCAACGGGGCCCACCTACGAGCAGTACTTC.